The T cell receptor beta chain under discussion was sequenced for a study of tumor and adjacent non-tumor tissue in lung cancer. Study-level results: Patients with more diverse tumor TCRs had worse survival. In normal lung, the top 100 clones were significantly more dominant than in tumor. Compared with tumor, normal lung showed significantly lower TCR diversity.

This clonotype has just a few counts. Its antigen is as yet unknown. RNA was extracted from bulk tissue without any cell sorting. Chemotherapy-naive patients with new lung cancer underwent thoracic surgery in China, August–late 2014. The germline CDR1 and CDR2 sequences are MNHEY and SVGEGT. This CDR3 spans 13 amino acids. V dropped 6 bases and J dropped 6; count of bases not matched to a gene: 7. A modified ARM-PCR protocol with three rounds of nested PCR amplified TCRbeta. TCRdb called the multiplex PCR reads again in MiXCR, with one record for every CDR3 protein. Among around 200,000 distinct CDR3 sequences listed, around 71% were seen once.

The sequencing input was lung tumor tissue. This chain uses TRBV6-2 or TRBV6-3 with TRBJ1-2, with 7 nucleotides matching TRBD1. The receptor's source is a man in his 60s with non-small cell lung cancer. For the CDR3, the DNA is TGTGCCAGCAGCTTGACAGGGCTTGATGGCTACACCTTC. Its protein product is CASSLTGLDGYTF.